This TCR beta chain was captured by sequencing in a study of T cell changes during pregnancy in multiple sclerosis (dated by TCRdb to the late 2010s). With regard to the full study: Changes in the T cell repertoire over the course of pregnancy were examined in this study in women with multiple sclerosis.

Note on this clone: Its binding antigen is unknown. Per-nucleotide qualities are absent, and no much larger clonotype sits a single base away.

The CDR3, cysteine through phenylalanine, is 11 amino acids long. The CDR3 DNA has 33 bases and is translated from base 1. As encoded in the germline V gene, CDR1 is MNHNS while CDR2 is SASEGT. A distance of 13 bases separates the germline ends of V and J, which lose 9 bases and 8 bases respectively. Libraries came from the immunoSEQ multiplex PCR assay. Entries here come from immuneACCESS through TCRdb and include only in-frame sequences with V and J called. Some clones fail to appear in such tables; in the studies checked, an unresolved V gene covers under half of the shortfall, and the cause of the remainder is unknown. A total of 90,000 or so clones appear in this sample, approximately 95% of them only once. The top ten constitute around 1.7% of the sample.

This TCR was recovered from a female donor in good health, enrolled as a control in a pregnancy study. The sequence joins TRBV6-1 to TRBJ1-1, with the identity of the D gene unclear. This specimen was peripheral blood, taken after pregnancy. The CDR3 has the sequence CASPGLSEAFF. DNA sequence: TGTGCCAGTCCTGGACTGAGCGAAGCTTTCTTT.